These 21 T cell receptor beta chains were all obtained from the same sample, sequenced in a study of tumor-infiltrating lymphocytes in oesophageal squamous cell carcinoma. From the PCR reads, TCRdb called clonotypes with MiXCR, one entry per CDR3 protein. This sample has about 19,000 distinct CDR3 sequences, with under 50% found just once. The sequencing input was normal esophageal tissue next to the tumor. The source is a male donor with esophageal squamous cell carcinoma.

This clonotype was observed at least ten times. This chain uses TRBV5-1 with TRBJ2-3; 8 bases are a match to TRBD2. Germline V gene data show CDR1 as SGHRS and CDR2 as YFSETQ. Trimming took 4 bases from V and 4 from J; bases not matched to a gene: 8. This CDR3 is built from 15 residues. Written as DNA, the CDR3 is TGCGCCAGCAGCGTGGAGCGGGAGAGGTCAGATACGCAGTATTTT. It encodes CASSVERERSDTQYF. Full variable domain (outside the CDR3, taken from reference TRBV5-1 and TRBJ2-3): KAGVTQTPRYLIKTRGQQVTLSCSPISGHRSVSWYQQTPGQGLQFLFEYFSETQRNKGNFPGRFSGRQFSNSRSEMNVSTLELGDSALYLCASSVERERSDTQYFGPGTRLTVL.

This chain uses TRBV7-8 with TRBJ2-5; perhaps TRBD1 as D (6 bases). The J call may be mistaken, given a closer DNA end match to TRBJ2-7. There are 13 residues in the CDR3. Germline values: CDR1 SGHVS, CDR2 FQNEAQ. The chain's CDR3 is CASSSRQEYEQYF. The CDR3 nucleotides read TGTGCCAGCAGCTCCAGACAGGAATACGAGCAGTACTTC.

The gene calls are TRBV10-3 and TRBJ2-5, with D possibly matching TRBD2 (5 bases). The J call may not be correct, given that the DNA end is closer to TRBJ2-1. The CDR3 extends over 14 amino acids. The germline V gene encodes CDR1 ENHRY and CDR2 SYGVKD. The CDR3 sequence is CAISGHGGGNEQFF. The CDR3 coding sequence is TGTGCCATCAGTGGGCATGGAGGTGGCAATGAGCAGTTCTTC.

V and J are TRBV28 and TRBJ2-1; D uncertain. The CDR3 is made up of 11 amino acids. The germline V gene has CDR1 MDHEN and CDR2 SYDVKM. The V and J ends lost 8 bases and 4 bases respectively, with 6 bases between them. The CDR3 nucleotides are TGTGCCAGCGTTCGGTACAATGAGCAGTTCTTC. It specifies CASVRYNEQFF.

The chain is built from TRBV15 and TRBJ2-1; D possibly corresponds to TRBD1 (5 bases). The DNA end lines up better with TRBJ2-7; the J call may be wrong. The CDR3 is 13 amino acids. Germline CDR1 is LNHNV and CDR2 is YYDKDF (reference sequence). This chain's CDR3 is CATSRGLGVEQYF. Here the CDR3 DNA reads TGTGCCACCAGCAGAGGGCTAGGGGTCGAGCAGTACTTC.

This chain connects TRBV4-3 to TRBJ2-5, with TRBD1 matching over 9 bases. CDR1 and CDR2 from the germline V gene are LGHNA and YSLEER. The CDR3 sequence is 16 residues long. V lost 4 bases and J lost 5; bases outside the gene matches: 11. The CDR3 sequence: CASSRVTGGVKETQYF. CDR3 bases: TGCGCCAGCAGCCGAGTGACAGGGGGGGTTAAGGAGACCCAGTACTTC.

The chain has TRBV7-8 and TRBJ1-1, with D unclear. This CDR3 region has 12 residues. V was pared by 0 bases and J by 12 bases, with 11 bases between. Looked up from germline, CDR1 is SGHVS and CDR2 is FQNEAQ. The CDR3, as DNA: TGTGCCAGCAGCTTAGCCCGGGGAAACACTTTCTTT. This encodes CASSLARGNTFF.

This clonotype was picked up a small number of times. The chain recombines TRBV27 with TRBJ1-2, with TRBD1 matching over 7 bases. The germline gives CDR1 MNHEY, CDR2 SMNVEV (reference sequence). Losses at the gene ends were 2 bases for V and 4 bases for J; bases not matched to a gene: 7. CDR3 length: 15 amino acids. This CDR3 is CASSLGGQGGYGYTF. CDR3 DNA sequence: TGTGCCAGCAGTTTAGGGGGCCAGGGGGGCTATGGCTACACCTTC.

Comments on this clonotype: One end of the junction does not line up with germline, which may come from a read error. The chain combines TRBV7-2 with TRBJ2-7, with 7 bases fitting TRBD1. Germline loops: CDR1 SGHTA, CDR2 FQGNSA. The CDR3 runs 15 residues. In DNA form, the CDR3 reads TGTGCCGGCAGCTTGAAGGGGGCCAACTCCTACGAGCAGTACTTC. Translated, it gives CAGSLKGANSYEQYF.

This clonotype was seen at least ten times. This clone may be a read error of a much larger clone one base away. The rearrangement links TRBV7-3 to TRBJ2-5; TRBD2 might be the D (6 bases). In germline, CDR1 is SGHTA, CDR2 FQGTGA. The CDR3 is made up of 15 amino acids. Trimming took off 1 base at V and 11 bases at J, with 20 bases between the two ends. The CDR3 DNA sequence: TGTGCCAGCAGCTTAAGGTCGGGAGTAACGTATGAGCAGTACTTC. Translation: CASSLRSGVTYEQYF. Full variable domain (missing parts from reference TRBV7-3 and TRBJ2-5): GAGVSQTPSNKVTEKGKYVELRCDPISGHTALYWYRQSLGQGPEFLIYFQGTGAADDSGLPNDRFFAVRPEGSVSTLKIQRTERGDSAVYLCASSLRSGVTYEQYFGPGTRLLVL.

Many counts were recorded for this clonotype. This chain links TRBV19 with TRBJ2-1; D may be TRBD2 (7 bases). The length of the CDR3 is 16 residues. The V gene's germline CDR1 is LNHDA and CDR2 SQIVND (reference sequence). V lost 6 bases and J lost 7, with 22 bases in between. CDR3 region: CASRGREGGSRNEQFF. The CDR3 bases are TGTGCCAGTAGGGGTAGGGAGGGGGGCTCGAGGAATGAGCAGTTCTTC.

This clonotype was found a few times. This rearrangement joins TRBV7-2 to TRBJ1-5; D is undetermined. The CDR3 runs to 15 residues. CDR1 and CDR2 (germline): SGHTA, FQGNSA. The V and J ends lost 2 bases and 1 base respectively, with 9 bases between them. The CDR3 sequence: CASSLSWVSNQPQHF. DNA for the CDR3: TGTGCCAGCAGCTTATCTTGGGTCAGCAATCAGCCCCAGCATTTT. The full variable domain, its missing parts supplied by reference TRBV7-2 and TRBJ1-5, is GAGVSQSPSNKVTEKGKDVELRCDPISGHTALYWYRQSLGQGLEFLIYFQGNSAPDKSGLPSDRFSAERTGGSVSTLTIQRTQQEDSAVYLCASSLSWVSNQPQHFGDGTRLSIL.

J is TRBJ2-2 and V is TRBV5-1, with D possibly being TRBD2 (7 bases). Germline V lookup: CDR1 SGHRS, CDR2 YFSETQ. The CDR3 has 17 residues. Trimming pared 0 bases from V and 1 base from J, leaving 13 bases between. The chain's CDR3 is CASSLAGGGRNTGELFF. CDR3 DNA sequence: TGCGCCAGCAGCTTGGCCGGGGGCGGGAGGAACACCGGGGAGCTGTTTTTT.

This clonotype was picked up many times. No conserved phenylalanine or tryptophan ends this CDR3, so it is likely a read error. The limits of the CDR3 on the DNA are not certain, so only TCRdb's listed CDR3 is given. The chain couples TRBV7-2 to TRBJ2-6; TRBD1 was called by the table and not checked on the DNA. Germline assignment: CDR1 SGHTA and CDR2 FQGNSA. The CDR3 contains 9 residues when both ends are counted. The CDR3 sequence is CASSLDGAG.

The chain couples TRBV7-2 to TRBJ2-3; no clear D gene. V gave up 5 bases and J gave up 3 bases, with 15 bases separating them. This CDR3 comprises 15 residues. The V gene's germline CDR1 is SGHTA and CDR2 FQGNSA. The CDR3 sequence: CASSARPLRTDTQYF. CDR3 DNA sequence: TGTGCCAGCAGCGCAAGGCCCTTAAGGACAGATACGCAGTATTTT.

The chain employs TRBV18 and TRBJ1-2; 8 bases fit TRBD1. The length of the CDR3 is 15 residues. Germline assignment: CDR1 KGHSH and CDR2 LQKENI. The ends lost 6 bases at V and 4 bases at J; junction bases unmatched: 10. The CDR3 reads CASSSDREDIYGYTF. The CDR3 coding sequence is TGTGCCAGCTCCTCGGACAGGGAAGATATCTATGGCTACACCTTC.

The gene calls are TRBV7-6 and TRBJ2-3; the D gene is possibly TRBD1 (6 bases). The J call is doubtful: the DNA matches TRBJ2-5 better. This CDR3 comprises 13 residues. Germline V lookup: CDR1 SGHVS, CDR2 FNYEAQ. CDR3 bases: TGTGCCAGCACCCTGGGGGCCCAAGAGACCCAGTACTTC. Protein sequence: CASTLGAQETQYF.

The chain carries TRBV20-1 and TRBJ2-5; 7 nucleotides align to TRBD1. CDR1 and CDR2 from the germline V gene are DFQATT and SNEGSKA (reference sequence). Trimming at V came to 6 bases and at J to 5 bases, leaving 9 bases not matched to a gene. The CDR3 contains 13 residues. The CDR3 here is CSARTRGLETQYF. DNA for the CDR3: TGCAGTGCGAGAACGAGGGGGCTGGAGACCCAGTACTTC.

To note about this clonotype: This clone may be a read error of a much larger clone one base away. J is TRBJ2-3 and V is TRBV4-3; tentative D call: TRBD2 (5 bases). In germline, CDR1 is LGHNA, CDR2 YSLEER. Deletions cut 1 base from V and 14 bases from J, with 22 bases between. This CDR3 is 15 amino acids long. The CDR3: CASSQGTRVTGELYF. CDR3 sequence (DNA): TGCGCCAGCAGCCAAGGAACTAGAGTCACCGGGGAGCTGTATTTT.

The chain couples TRBV6-8 to TRBJ2-6, with D possibly being TRBD1 (6 bases). This CDR3 is built from 17 residues. Trimming stripped 4 bases from V and 0 bases from J, with 13 bases between. Looked up from germline, CDR1 is MNHGY and CDR2 is SAAAGT. The CDR3 bases are TGTGCCAGCAGTTGGATCGGACAGTACTCTGGGGCCAACGTCCTGACTTTC. This translates into CASSWIGQYSGANVLTF.

Concerning this clonotype itself: A clone one base away is much larger, so this may be a read error. The chain couples TRBV20-1 to TRBJ2-3; no definite D call. Germline V gene lookup returns CDR1 DFQATT and CDR2 SNEGSKA (reference sequence). Trimming cost V 3 bases and J 0 bases, with 19 bases left between them. CDR3 length: 17 amino acids. The DNA for the CDR3 is TGCAGTGCTAGCCGATACTCTCTATCGGTTAGCACAGATACGCAGTATTTT. Amino acid sequence: CSASRYSLSVSTDTQYF.